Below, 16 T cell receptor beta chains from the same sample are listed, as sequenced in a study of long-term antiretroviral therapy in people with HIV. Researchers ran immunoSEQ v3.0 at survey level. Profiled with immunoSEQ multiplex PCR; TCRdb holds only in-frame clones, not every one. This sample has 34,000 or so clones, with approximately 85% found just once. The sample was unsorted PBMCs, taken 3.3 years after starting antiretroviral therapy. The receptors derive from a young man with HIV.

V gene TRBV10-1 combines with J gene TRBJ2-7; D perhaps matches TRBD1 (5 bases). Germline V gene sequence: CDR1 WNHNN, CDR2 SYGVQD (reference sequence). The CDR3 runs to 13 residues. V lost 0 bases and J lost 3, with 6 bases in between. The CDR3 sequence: CASSESRGYEQYF. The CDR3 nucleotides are TGCGCCAGCAGTGAGTCTAGGGGCTACGAGCAGTACTTC.

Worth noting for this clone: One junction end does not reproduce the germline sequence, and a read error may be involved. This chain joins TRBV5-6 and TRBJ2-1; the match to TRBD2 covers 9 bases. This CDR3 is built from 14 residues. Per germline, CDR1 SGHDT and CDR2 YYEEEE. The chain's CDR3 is CASSTGTSYDEQFF. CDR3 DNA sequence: TGTGCCAGCAGTACCGGGACTAGCTACGATGAGCAGTTCTTC.

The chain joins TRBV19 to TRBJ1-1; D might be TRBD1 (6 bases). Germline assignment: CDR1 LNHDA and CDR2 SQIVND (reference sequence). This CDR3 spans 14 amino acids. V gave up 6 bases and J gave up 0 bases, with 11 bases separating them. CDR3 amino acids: CASRPRDMNTEAFF. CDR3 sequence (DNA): TGTGCCAGTAGACCCAGGGACATGAACACTGAAGCTTTCTTT.

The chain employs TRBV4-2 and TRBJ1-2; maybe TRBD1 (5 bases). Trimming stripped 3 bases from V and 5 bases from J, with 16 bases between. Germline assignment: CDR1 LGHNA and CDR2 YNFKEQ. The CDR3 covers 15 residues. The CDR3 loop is CASSQEGPLLYGYTF. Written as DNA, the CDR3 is TGTGCCAGCAGCCAGGAGGGACCGCTGCTTTATGGCTACACCTTC.

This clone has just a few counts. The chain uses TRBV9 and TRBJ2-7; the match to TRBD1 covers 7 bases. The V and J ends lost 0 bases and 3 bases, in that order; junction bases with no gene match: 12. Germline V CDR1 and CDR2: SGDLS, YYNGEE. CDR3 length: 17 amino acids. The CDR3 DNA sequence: TGTGCCAGCAGCGTAGCTGAAACAGGGGCTGGGCTCTACGAGCAGTACTTC. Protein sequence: CASSVAETGAGLYEQYF.

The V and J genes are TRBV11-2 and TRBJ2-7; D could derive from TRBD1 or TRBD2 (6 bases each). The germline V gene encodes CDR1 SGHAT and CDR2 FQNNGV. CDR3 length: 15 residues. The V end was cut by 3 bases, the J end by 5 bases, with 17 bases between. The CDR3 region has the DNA TGTGCCAGCAGCTTCGGTCATGGGGGGCGACACGAGCAGTACTTC. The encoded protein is CASSFGHGGRHEQYF. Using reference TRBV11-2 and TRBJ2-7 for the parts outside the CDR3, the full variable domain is EAGVAQSPRYKIIEKRQSVAFWCNPISGHATLYWYQQILGQGPKLLIQFQNNGVVDDSQLPKDRFSAERLKGVDSTLKIQPAKLEDSAVYLCASSFGHGGRHEQYFGPGTRLTVT.

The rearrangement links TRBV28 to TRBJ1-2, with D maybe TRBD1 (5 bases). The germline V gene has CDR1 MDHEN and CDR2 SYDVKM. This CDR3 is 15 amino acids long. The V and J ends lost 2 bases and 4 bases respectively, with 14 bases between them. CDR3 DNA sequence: TGTGCCAGCAGTTTAACCAGGGTGGCCCTCTATGGCTACACCTTC. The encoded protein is CASSLTRVALYGYTF.

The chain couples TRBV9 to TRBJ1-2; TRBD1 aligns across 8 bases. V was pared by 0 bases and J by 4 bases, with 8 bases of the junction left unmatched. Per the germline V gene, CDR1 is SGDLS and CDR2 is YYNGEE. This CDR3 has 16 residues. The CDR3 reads CASSVVGQGAGYGYTF. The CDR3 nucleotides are TGTGCCAGCAGCGTAGTCGGGCAGGGGGCGGGCTATGGCTACACCTTC.

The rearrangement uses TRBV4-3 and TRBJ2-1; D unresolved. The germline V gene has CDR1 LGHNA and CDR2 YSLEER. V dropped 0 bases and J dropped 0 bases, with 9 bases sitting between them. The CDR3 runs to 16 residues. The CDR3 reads CASSQDRQSSYNEQFF. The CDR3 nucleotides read TGCGCCAGCAGCCAAGATCGTCAGAGCTCCTACAATGAGCAGTTCTTC.

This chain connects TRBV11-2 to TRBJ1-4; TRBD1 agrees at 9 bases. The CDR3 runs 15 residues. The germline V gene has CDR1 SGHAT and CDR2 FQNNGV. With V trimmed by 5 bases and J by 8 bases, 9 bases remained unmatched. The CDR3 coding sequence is TGTGCCAGCAGCAACTCATGGGACAGGGAGGAAAAACTGTTTTTT. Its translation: CASSNSWDREEKLFF.

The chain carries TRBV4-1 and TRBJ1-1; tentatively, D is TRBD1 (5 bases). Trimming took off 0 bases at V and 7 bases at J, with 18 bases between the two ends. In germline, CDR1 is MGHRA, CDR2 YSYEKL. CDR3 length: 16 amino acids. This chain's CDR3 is CASSQDGRAYSFEAFF. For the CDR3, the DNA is TGCGCCAGCAGCCAAGATGGCAGGGCTTACTCTTTTGAAGCTTTCTTT.

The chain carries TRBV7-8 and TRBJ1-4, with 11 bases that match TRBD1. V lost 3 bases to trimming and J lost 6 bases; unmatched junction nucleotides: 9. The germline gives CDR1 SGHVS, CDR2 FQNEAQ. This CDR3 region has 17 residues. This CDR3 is CASSFGTGGMYYEKLFF. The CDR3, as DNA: TGTGCCAGCAGCTTCGGGACAGGGGGAATGTATTATGAAAAACTGTTTTTT.

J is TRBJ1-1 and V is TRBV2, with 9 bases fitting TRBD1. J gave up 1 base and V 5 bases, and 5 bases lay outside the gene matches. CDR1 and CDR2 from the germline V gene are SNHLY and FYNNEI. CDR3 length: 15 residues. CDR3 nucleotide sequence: TGTGCCAGCAGTCTGGACAGGGGTTCGAACACTGAAGCTTTCTTT. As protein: CASSLDRGSNTEAFF.

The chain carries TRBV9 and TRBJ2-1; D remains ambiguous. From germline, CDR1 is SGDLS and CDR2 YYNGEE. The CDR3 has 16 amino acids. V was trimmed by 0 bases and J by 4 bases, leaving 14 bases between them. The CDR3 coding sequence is TGTGCCAGCAGCGTAGTTGGTGGGGTGAGGTACAATGAGCAGTTCTTC. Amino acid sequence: CASSVVGGVRYNEQFF. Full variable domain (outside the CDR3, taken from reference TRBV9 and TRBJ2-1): DSGVTQTPKHLITATGQRVTLRCSPRSGDLSVYWYQQSLDQGLQFLIQYYNGEERAKGNILERFSAQQFPDLHSELNLSSLELGDSALYFCASSVVGGVRYNEQFFGPGTRLTVL.

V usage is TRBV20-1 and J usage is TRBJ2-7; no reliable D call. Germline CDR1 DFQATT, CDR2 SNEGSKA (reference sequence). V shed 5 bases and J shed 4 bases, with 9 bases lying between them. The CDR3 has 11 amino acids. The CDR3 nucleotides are TGCAGTGCTGCTGATTCGTACGAGCAGTACTTC. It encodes CSAADSYEQYF.

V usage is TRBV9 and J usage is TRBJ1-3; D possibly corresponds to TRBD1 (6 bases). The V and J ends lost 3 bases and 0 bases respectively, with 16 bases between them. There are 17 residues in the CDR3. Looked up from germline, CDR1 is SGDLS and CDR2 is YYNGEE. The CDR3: CASSDRPGHDSGNTIYF. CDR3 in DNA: TGTGCCAGCAGCGACAGACCGGGACATGACTCTGGAAACACCATATATTTT. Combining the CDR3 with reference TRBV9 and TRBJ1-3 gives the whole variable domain DSGVTQTPKHLITATGQRVTLRCSPRSGDLSVYWYQQSLDQGLQFLIQYYNGEERAKGNILERFSAQQFPDLHSELNLSSLELGDSALYFCASSDRPGHDSGNTIYFGEGSWLTVV.